These 29 T cell receptor beta chains share one sample of origin, sequenced in a study of cytomegalovirus exposure and HLA in healthy donors. Use of 60 Vbeta and 13 Jbeta primers characterized the PCR. Sequencing used immunoSEQ multiplex PCR; TCRdb keeps in-frame clones, though not all of them. The top ten clones hold 3.3% of a sample with 75,000 to 95,000 clones, around 73% of them seen once. Material for sequencing was PBMCs. The receptor set was obtained from a man between 45 and 60 years old in good health and CMV-seronegative.

DNA for the CDR3: TGCGCCAGCAGCCCGGACTTAAACACCGGGGAGCTGTTTTTT. Residues: CASSPDLNTGELFF. The chain is built from TRBV5-1 and TRBJ2-2; tentative D call: TRBD2 (5 bases). Germline V gives CDR1 SGHRS, CDR2 YFSETQ. V lost 4 bases, J lost 2 bases, and 9 bases lay in between. The CDR3 runs to 14 residues.

This chain joins TRBV5-1 and TRBJ2-7, with D perhaps matching TRBD2 (6 bases). The V gene's germline CDR1 is SGHRS and CDR2 YFSETQ. V lost 4 bases, J lost 2 bases, and 16 bases lay in between. The CDR3 spans 15 residues. The CDR3 nucleotides are TGCGCCAGCAGCCCCACGGGACGGGGGACCTACGAGCAGTACTTC. It encodes CASSPTGRGTYEQYF. The whole variable domain, remainder taken from reference TRBV5-1 and TRBJ2-7, is KAGVTQTPRYLIKTRGQQVTLSCSPISGHRSVSWYQQTPGQGLQFLFEYFSETQRNKGNFPGRFSGRQFSNSRSEMNVSTLELGDSALYLCASSPTGRGTYEQYFGPGTRLTVT.

The rearrangement links TRBV5-1 to TRBJ1-4; no clear D gene. CDR3 size: 13 residues. Germline assignment: CDR1 SGHRS and CDR2 YFSETQ. The ends were cut back, 1 base at V and 11 bases at J, with 12 bases in the middle. The CDR3 nucleotides are TGCGCCAGCAGCTTGTGGGCCGGGAGGAAACTGTTTTTT. Residues: CASSLWAGRKLFF.

This chain links TRBV28 with TRBJ2-4, with 10 positions matching TRBD2. The CDR3 consists of 15 residues. CDR1 and CDR2 from the germline V gene are MDHEN and SYDVKM. V trimming: 8 bases; J trimming: 0 bases; junction bases outside the gene matches: 4. The CDR3 bases are TGTGCCAGCCAAACTAGCGGGGTAGCCAAAAACATTCAGTACTTC. It specifies CASQTSGVAKNIQYF. The full variable domain, with the rest looked up from reference TRBV28 and TRBJ2-4, is DVKVTQSSRYLVKRTGEKVFLECVQDMDHENMFWYRQDPGLGLRLIYFSYDVKMKEKGDIPEGYSVSREKKERFSLILESASTNQTSMYLCASQTSGVAKNIQYFGAGTRLSVL.

In its sample, this clone was seen once. The chain links TRBV5-4 to TRBJ2-7; 7 bases agree with TRBD2. V was clipped by 4 bases and J by 2 bases; unmatched bases: 9. CDR1 and CDR2 from the germline V gene are SGHNT and YYREEE (reference sequence). The CDR3 runs 15 residues. The CDR3 nucleotides are TGTGCCAGCAGCCCTGGGGGGGGGTCCGCCTACGAGCAGTACTTC. Its translation: CASSPGGGSAYEQYF.

The chain joins TRBV4-1 to TRBJ1-3; no firm D call. Germline CDR1 is MGHRA and CDR2 is YSYEKL. CDR3 length: 13 amino acids. Trimming left V 4 bases short and J 0 bases short, with 4 bases between. CDR3 loop: CASSLSSGNTIYF. CDR3 sequence (DNA): TGCGCCAGCAGCCTTAGCTCTGGAAACACCATATATTTT.

This chain connects TRBV2 to TRBJ1-1, with D possibly being TRBD1 (6 bases). Trimming removed 8 bases from V and 3 bases from J, with 10 bases in between. In germline, CDR1 is SNHLY, CDR2 FYNNEI. CDR3 length equals 12 residues. In DNA, the CDR3 is TGTGCCAGCCAGGGGATGGACACTGAAGCTTTCTTT. This codes for CASQGMDTEAFF.

The chain has TRBV12-5 and TRBJ2-6; a weak D match, TRBD1 (6 bases). The CDR3 consists of 14 residues. With 5 bases removed from V and 2 bases from J, the gap between germline ends came to 7 bases. CDR1 is LGHNT, CDR2 FRNRAP, per germline. CDR3 sequence: CASGRDTGANVLTF. Here the CDR3 DNA reads TGTGCTAGTGGTCGGGACACTGGGGCCAACGTCCTGACTTTC.

This clone was picked up one time. The chain couples TRBV7-2 to TRBJ2-7, with D unresolved. The V and J ends lost 1 base and 2 bases respectively, with 15 bases between them. This CDR3 is 16 amino acids long. Germline-derived CDR1 and CDR2 are SGHTA and FQGNSA. This chain's CDR3 is CASSLVHSPATYEQYF. CDR3 bases: TGTGCCAGCAGCTTAGTTCATAGCCCGGCAACCTACGAGCAGTACTTC.

The J gene is TRBJ1-1, the V gene TRBV11-3; 7 bases fit TRBD1. This CDR3 is built from 16 residues. Germline loops: CDR1 SGHNT, CDR2 YENEEA. Trimming removed 4 bases from V and 4 bases from J; junction bases left unmatched: 12. DNA for the CDR3: TGTGCCAGCAGCTCCTCCGACAGGGCGAGGGGCACTGAAGCTTTCTTT. Amino acids: CASSSSDRARGTEAFF.

This clone was seen a few times. The V gene is TRBV5-1, the J gene TRBJ1-1, with 9 bases lining up with TRBD1. The CDR3 spans 15 residues. V lost 4 bases, J lost 6 bases, and 10 bases stayed unmatched. CDR1 is SGHRS and CDR2 is YFSETQ in the germline V gene. Here the CDR3 DNA reads TGCGCCAGCAGCCGCTGGACAGGGGCGGAGGCTGAAGCTTTCTTT. Translation gives CASSRWTGAEAEAFF.

V is TRBV2 and J is TRBJ1-2; weak D call: TRBD1 (6 bases). Trimming shortened V by 5 bases and J by 1 base, and 14 bases separated the two germline ends. Germline V lookup: CDR1 SNHLY, CDR2 FYNNEI. This CDR3 has 15 amino acids. The CDR3 DNA follows: TGTGCCAGCAGTTATGCAACAGGGTTTAACTATGGCTACACCTTC. It yields the protein CASSYATGFNYGYTF.

CDR3 region: CASSLGDRDTEAFF. The CDR3 region has the DNA TGCGCCAGCAGCTTGGGGGACAGGGACACTGAAGCTTTCTTT. V and J are TRBV5-1 and TRBJ1-1; 9 positions match TRBD1. The CDR3 length is 14 residues. Losses at the gene ends were 0 bases for V and 3 bases for J; bases not matched to a gene: 0. CDR1 and CDR2 from the germline V gene are SGHRS and YFSETQ.

V is TRBV5-1 and J is TRBJ2-3; 10 bases map to TRBD2. The V segment lost 5 bases and the J segment 3 bases; nucleotides outside the gene matches: 9. The CDR3 is made up of 16 amino acids. In germline, CDR1 is SGHRS, CDR2 YFSETQ. In DNA, the CDR3 is TGCGCCAGCAGGAGAAGCGGGGGGGCTCGGACAGATACGCAGTATTTT. Translated: CASRRSGGARTDTQYF.

The gene calls are TRBV5-1 and TRBJ2-3, with TRBD2 matching over 7 bases. Looked up from germline, CDR1 is SGHRS and CDR2 is YFSETQ. J gave up 0 bases and V 4 bases, and 2 bases lay outside the gene matches. CDR3 length: 14 residues. CDR3: CASSQRESTDTQYF. The DNA for the CDR3 is TGCGCCAGCAGCCAGCGGGAAAGCACAGATACGCAGTATTTT.

V usage is TRBV7-2 and J usage is TRBJ2-5; D not resolved. Trimming left V 4 bases short and J 1 base short, with 7 bases between. The CDR3 has 13 residues. Germline V lookup: CDR1 SGHTA, CDR2 FQGNSA. The DNA of the CDR3 is TGTGCCAGCAGCTCGCGGTCCCAAGAGACCCAGTACTTC. Its translation: CASSSRSQETQYF.

A remark on this clone: One junction end does not reproduce the germline sequence, and a read error may be involved. This chain uses TRBV5-1 with TRBJ2-3; TRBD2 is a possible D gene (7 bases). The CDR3 length is 14 residues. The germline V gene encodes CDR1 SGHRS and CDR2 YFSETQ. In DNA, the CDR3 is TGCGCCAGCAAACTGGCGGGGGCTATCCAGACGCGGTATTTT. This translates into CASKLAGAIQTRYF.

This clone was found once. This chain joins TRBV11-2 and TRBJ1-1; 7 bases agree with TRBD1. CDR1 and CDR2 from the germline V gene are SGHAT and FQNNGV. The CDR3 spans 16 residues. V lost 2 bases and J lost 2; bases outside the gene matches: 8. The CDR3 DNA sequence: TGTGCCAGCAGCTTAAAGGGACAGAGCATAAACACTGAAGCTTTCTTT. This encodes CASSLKGQSINTEAFF.

This sequence joins TRBV28 and TRBJ1-5, with D possibly TRBD1 on 5 matching bases. The germline V gene has CDR1 MDHEN and CDR2 SYDVKM. Between the trimmed V and J ends, which lost 1 base and 0 bases, there was a span of 22 bases. The CDR3 runs to 20 residues. The CDR3 region is CASSLSLHVVGGDSNQPQHF. The CDR3 DNA sequence: TGTGCCAGCAGTTTATCCCTTCACGTCGTGGGGGGGGATAGCAATCAGCCCCAGCATTTT.

This clone was observed a handful of times. CDR3 loop: CASSIRGDEQYF. The CDR3 DNA is TGTGCCAGCAGCATCAGGGGCGACGAGCAGTACTTC. V and J are TRBV5-4 and TRBJ2-7; D perhaps matches TRBD1 (6 bases). Trimming removed 4 bases at V and 5 bases at J, with 10 bases between. This CDR3 has 12 residues. Germline V lookup: CDR1 SGHNT, CDR2 YYREEE (reference sequence).

V gene TRBV28 combines with J gene TRBJ1-1, with a possible D match to TRBD1 (5 bases). Germline V CDR1 and CDR2: MDHEN, SYDVKM. Trimming left V 7 bases short and J 2 bases short, with 11 bases between. The CDR3 is 13 amino acids. The CDR3 spells CASTGGPNTEAFF. In nucleotides, the CDR3 is TGTGCCAGCACCGGGGGTCCAAACACTGAAGCTTTCTTT.

This rearrangement joins TRBV29-1 to TRBJ1-1, with D maybe TRBD1 (5 bases). Trimming took off 5 bases at V and 6 bases at J, with 22 bases between the two ends. Germline CDR1 and CDR2: SQVTM and ANQGSEA. The CDR3 is made up of 15 amino acids. The CDR3 sequence: CSVHPWGGSSPEAFF. The CDR3 nucleotides are TGCAGCGTTCACCCGTGGGGGGGTAGTTCCCCTGAAGCTTTCTTT.

This chain links TRBV6-5 with TRBJ2-3; D unclear. Germline V gives CDR1 MNHEY, CDR2 SVGAGI. V was trimmed by 4 bases and J by 4 bases, leaving 15 bases between them. The CDR3 length is 15 residues. The CDR3 region has the DNA TGTGCCAGCAGTTCCCGTGTCTGGCAAGCAGATACGCAGTATTTT. This gives the protein CASSSRVWQADTQYF.

This chain links TRBV30 with TRBJ1-5, with TRBD1 matching over 10 bases. Unmatched junction bases numbered 10, after V lost 3 bases and J lost 2 bases. This CDR3 has 17 amino acids. CDR1 is GTSNPN and CDR2 is SVGIG in the germline V gene (reference sequence). This chain's CDR3 is CAWSPRFGTGGNQPQHF. As DNA, the CDR3 is TGTGCCTGGAGCCCCCGGTTTGGGACAGGGGGCAATCAGCCCCAGCATTTT.

The CDR3 sequence is CASSGGQGPFNEQYF. As DNA, the CDR3 is TGTGCCAGCAGTGGGGGGCAGGGACCCTTCAACGAGCAGTACTTC. The rearrangement links TRBV2 to TRBJ2-7, with D possibly being TRBD1 (6 bases). This CDR3 is 15 amino acids long. Deletions cut 4 bases from V and 5 bases from J, with 18 bases between. CDR1 SNHLY and CDR2 FYNNEI come from the germline V gene.

This rearrangement joins TRBV7-2 to TRBJ2-2; 8 bases match TRBD1. CDR3 length: 13 residues. Germline loops: CDR1 SGHTA, CDR2 FQGNSA. V shed 4 bases, J shed 6 bases, and the junction held 1 base outside the gene matches. As DNA, the CDR3 is TGTGCCAGCAGCTCCAGGGGGCCCGGGGAGCTGTTTTTT. Translated: CASSSRGPGELFF.

V gene TRBV15 combines with J gene TRBJ2-5, with 10 bases fitting TRBD1. The CDR3 contains 15 residues. Germline assignment: CDR1 LNHNV and CDR2 YYDKDF (reference sequence). With 9 bases clipped from V and 5 bases from J, the junction kept 12 bases outside the gene matches. This CDR3 reads CATSMGTGVRETQYF. In DNA, the CDR3 is TGTGCCACATCAATGGGGACAGGGGTTAGGGAGACCCAGTACTTC.

The rearrangement links TRBV4-2 to TRBJ2-7, with TRBD2 matching 7 bases. The CDR3 runs 14 residues. The germline CDR1 and CDR2 sequences are LGHNA and YNFKEQ. Trimming cost V 1 base and J 0 bases; bases outside gene matches: 0. This CDR3 reads CASSQAGGSYEQYF. CDR3 DNA: TGTGCCAGCAGCCAAGCGGGGGGCTCCTACGAGCAGTACTTC.

A word on this clone: The same CDR3 is also encoded by other DNA sequences in this sample. This chain uses TRBV29-1 with TRBJ2-5, with D tentatively TRBD1 (5 bases). Germline-derived CDR1 and CDR2 are SQVTM and ANQGSEA. Between the trimmed V and J ends, which lost 4 bases and 1 base, there was a span of 7 bases. The CDR3 extends over 12 amino acids. The CDR3 loop reads CSVARGQETQYF. CDR3 bases: TGCAGCGTTGCAAGGGGCCAAGAGACCCAGTACTTC.